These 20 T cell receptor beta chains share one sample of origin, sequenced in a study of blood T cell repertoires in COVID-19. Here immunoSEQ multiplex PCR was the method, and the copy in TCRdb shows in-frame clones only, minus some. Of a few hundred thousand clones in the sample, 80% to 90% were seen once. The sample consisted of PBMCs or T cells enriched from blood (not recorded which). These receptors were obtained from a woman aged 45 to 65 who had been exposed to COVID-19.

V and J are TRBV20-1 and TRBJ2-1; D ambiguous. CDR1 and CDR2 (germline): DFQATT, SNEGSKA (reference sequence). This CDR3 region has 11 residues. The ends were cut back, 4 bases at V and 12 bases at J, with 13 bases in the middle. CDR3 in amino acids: CSAKSPSWQFF. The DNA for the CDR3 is TGCAGTGCTAAAAGCCCCTCCTGGCAGTTCTTC.

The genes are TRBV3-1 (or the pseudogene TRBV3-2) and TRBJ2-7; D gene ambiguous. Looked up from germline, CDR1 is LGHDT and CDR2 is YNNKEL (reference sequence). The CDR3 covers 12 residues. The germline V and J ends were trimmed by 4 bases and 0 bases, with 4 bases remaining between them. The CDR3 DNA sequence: TGTGCCAGCAGCCTATACTCCTACGAGCAGTACTTC. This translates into CASSLYSYEQYF.

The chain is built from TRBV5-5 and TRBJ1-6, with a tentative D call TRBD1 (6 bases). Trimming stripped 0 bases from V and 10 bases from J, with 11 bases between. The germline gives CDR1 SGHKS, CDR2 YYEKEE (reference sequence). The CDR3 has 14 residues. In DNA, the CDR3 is TGTGCCAGCAGCTTGGTGGGGGCTGGATCACCCCTCCACTTT. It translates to CASSLVGAGSPLHF.

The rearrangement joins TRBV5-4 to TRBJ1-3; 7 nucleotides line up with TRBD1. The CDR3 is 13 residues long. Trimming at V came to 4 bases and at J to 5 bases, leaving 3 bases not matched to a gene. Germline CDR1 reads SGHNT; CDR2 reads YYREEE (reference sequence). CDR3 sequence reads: CASSPGQRNTIYF. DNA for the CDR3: TGTGCCAGCAGCCCGGGACAGCGAAACACCATATATTTT.

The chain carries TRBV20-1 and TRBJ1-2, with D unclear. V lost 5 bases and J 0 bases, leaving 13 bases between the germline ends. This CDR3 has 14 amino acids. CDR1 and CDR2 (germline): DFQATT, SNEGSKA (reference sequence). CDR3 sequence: CSAGAPSANYGYTF. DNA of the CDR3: TGCAGTGCTGGTGCGCCGTCAGCTAACTATGGCTACACCTTC.

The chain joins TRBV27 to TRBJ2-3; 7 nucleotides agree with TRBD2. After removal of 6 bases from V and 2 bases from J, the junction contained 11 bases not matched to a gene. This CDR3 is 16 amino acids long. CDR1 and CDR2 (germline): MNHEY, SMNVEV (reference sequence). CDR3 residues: CASSPFLGGDTDTQYF. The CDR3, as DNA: TGTGCCAGCAGCCCATTCTTGGGGGGGGACACAGATACGCAGTATTTT.

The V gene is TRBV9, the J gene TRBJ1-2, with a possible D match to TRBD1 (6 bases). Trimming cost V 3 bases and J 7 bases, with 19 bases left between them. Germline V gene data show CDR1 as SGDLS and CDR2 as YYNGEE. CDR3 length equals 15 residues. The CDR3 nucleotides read TGTGCCAGCAGCGGAAGTTCCTTAGGGGGAGCTGGCTACACCTTC. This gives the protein CASSGSSLGGAGYTF. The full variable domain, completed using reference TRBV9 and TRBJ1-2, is DSGVTQTPKHLITATGQRVTLRCSPRSGDLSVYWYQQSLDQGLQFLIQYYNGEERAKGNILERFSAQQFPDLHSELNLSSLELGDSALYFCASSGSSLGGAGYTFGSGTRLTVV.

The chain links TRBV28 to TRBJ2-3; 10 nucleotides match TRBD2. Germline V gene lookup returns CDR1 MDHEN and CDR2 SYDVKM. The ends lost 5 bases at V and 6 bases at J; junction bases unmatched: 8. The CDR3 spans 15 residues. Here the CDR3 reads CASSRERGGADTQYF. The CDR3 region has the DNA TGTGCCAGCAGTCGAGAGCGGGGGGGAGCGGATACGCAGTATTTT. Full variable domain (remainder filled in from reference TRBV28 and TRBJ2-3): DVKVTQSSRYLVKRTGEKVFLECVQDMDHENMFWYRQDPGLGLRLIYFSYDVKMKEKGDIPEGYSVSREKKERFSLILESASTNQTSMYLCASSRERGGADTQYFGPGTRLTVL.

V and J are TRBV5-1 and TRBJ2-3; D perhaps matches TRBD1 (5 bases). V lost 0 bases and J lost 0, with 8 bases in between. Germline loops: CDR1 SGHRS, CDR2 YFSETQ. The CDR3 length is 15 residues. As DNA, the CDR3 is TGCGCCAGCAGCTTGGAGGGGATCAGCACAGATACGCAGTATTTT. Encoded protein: CASSLEGISTDTQYF. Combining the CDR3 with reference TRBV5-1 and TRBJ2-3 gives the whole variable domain KAGVTQTPRYLIKTRGQQVTLSCSPISGHRSVSWYQQTPGQGLQFLFEYFSETQRNKGNFPGRFSGRQFSNSRSEMNVSTLELGDSALYLCASSLEGISTDTQYFGPGTRLTVL.

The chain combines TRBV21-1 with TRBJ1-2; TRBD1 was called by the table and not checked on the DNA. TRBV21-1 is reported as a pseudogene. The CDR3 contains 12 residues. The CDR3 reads CATIDRAYGYTF. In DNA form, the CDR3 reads TGTGCCACCATTGACAGGGCGTATGGCTACACCTTC.

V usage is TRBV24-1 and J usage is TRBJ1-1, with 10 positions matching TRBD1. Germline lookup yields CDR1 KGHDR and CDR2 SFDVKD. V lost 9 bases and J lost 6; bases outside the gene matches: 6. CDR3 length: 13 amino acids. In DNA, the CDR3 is TGTGCCACCCGAACCGGGACAGGGGCTGAAGCTTTCTTT. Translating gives CATRTGTGAEAFF.

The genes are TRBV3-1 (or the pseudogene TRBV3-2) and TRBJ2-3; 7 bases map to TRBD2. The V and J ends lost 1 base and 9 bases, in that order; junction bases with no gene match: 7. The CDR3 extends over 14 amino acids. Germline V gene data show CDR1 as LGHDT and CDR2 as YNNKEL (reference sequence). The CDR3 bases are TGTGCCAGCAGCCAAGTCCCTAGCGGAGGGACGCAGTATTTT. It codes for CASSQVPSGGTQYF.

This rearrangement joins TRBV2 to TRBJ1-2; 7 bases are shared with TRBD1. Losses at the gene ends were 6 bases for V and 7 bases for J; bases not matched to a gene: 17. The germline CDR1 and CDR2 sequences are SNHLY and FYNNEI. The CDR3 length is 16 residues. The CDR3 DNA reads TGTGCCAGCAGCTTTAAACAGGGGAAGAATATTGGTGGCTACACCTTC. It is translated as CASSFKQGKNIGGYTF.

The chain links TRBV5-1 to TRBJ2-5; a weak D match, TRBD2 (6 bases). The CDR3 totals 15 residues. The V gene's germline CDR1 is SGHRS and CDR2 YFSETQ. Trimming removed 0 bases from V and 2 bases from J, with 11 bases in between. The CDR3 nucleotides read TGCGCCAGCAGCTTGGAAATGGCGGGGCAAGAGACCCAGTACTTC. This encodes CASSLEMAGQETQYF.

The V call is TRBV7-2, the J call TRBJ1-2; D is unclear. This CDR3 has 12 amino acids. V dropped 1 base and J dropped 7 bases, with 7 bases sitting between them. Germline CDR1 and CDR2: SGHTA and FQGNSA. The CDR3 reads CASSLGGLGYTF. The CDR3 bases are TGTGCCAGCAGCTTAGGCGGGCTTGGCTACACCTTC.

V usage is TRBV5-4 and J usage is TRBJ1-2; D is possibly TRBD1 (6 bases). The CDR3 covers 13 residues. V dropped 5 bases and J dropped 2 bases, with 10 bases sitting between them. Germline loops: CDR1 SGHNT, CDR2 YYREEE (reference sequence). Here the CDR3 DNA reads TGTGCCAGCAGGTTACAGGGAAACTATGGCTACACCTTC. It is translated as CASRLQGNYGYTF. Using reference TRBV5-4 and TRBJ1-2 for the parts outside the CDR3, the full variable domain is ETGVTQSPTHLIKTRGQQVTLRCSSQSGHNTVSWYQQALGQGPQFIFQYYREEENGRGNFPPRFSGLQFPNYSSELNVNALELDDSALYLCASRLQGNYGYTFGSGTRLTVV.

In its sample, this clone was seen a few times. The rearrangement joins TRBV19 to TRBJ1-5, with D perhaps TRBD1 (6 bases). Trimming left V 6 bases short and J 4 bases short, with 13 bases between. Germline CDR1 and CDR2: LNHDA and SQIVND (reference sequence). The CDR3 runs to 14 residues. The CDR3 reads CASSVSGENQPQHF. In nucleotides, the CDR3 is TGTGCCAGTAGCGTTTCAGGGGAAAATCAGCCCCAGCATTTT.

The DNA for the CDR3 is TGTGCCAGCAGCTTAGACGGGGGGCGATCCTACGAGCAGTACTTC. Translation: CASSLDGGRSYEQYF. This rearrangement joins TRBV11-2 to TRBJ2-7; TRBD2 is a possible D gene (7 bases). Trimming cost V 0 bases and J 1 base, with 10 bases left between them. This CDR3 contains 15 residues. CDR1 is SGHAT and CDR2 is FQNNGV in the germline V gene.

Here the CDR3 reads CASSPEGAFNEKLFF. CDR3 nucleotides: TGTGCCAGCTCACCTGAGGGGGCGTTTAATGAAAAACTGTTTTTT. The chain joins TRBV18 to TRBJ1-4; 7 nucleotides line up with TRBD1. The CDR3 spans 15 residues. CDR1 KGHSH and CDR2 LQKENI come from the germline V gene. The J segment lost 4 bases and the V segment lost 3 bases, leaving 5 bases of the junction unmatched.

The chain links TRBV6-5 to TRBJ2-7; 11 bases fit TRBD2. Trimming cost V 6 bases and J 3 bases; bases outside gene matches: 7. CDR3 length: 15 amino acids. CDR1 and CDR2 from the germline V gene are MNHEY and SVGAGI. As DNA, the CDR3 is TGTGCCAGCAGCACAACTAGCGGGGGTTTCTACGAGCAGTACTTC. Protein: CASSTTSGGFYEQYF.